These 8 T cell receptor beta chains were sequenced from one sample in a study of human T cells and chemical hapten exposure. Time point noted: patch test 1, 2 weeks after DPC sensitization. The treatment was: therapeutic diphenylcyclopropenone sensitization with weekly scalp DPC. Total RNA was isolated from unfractionated whole blood. TCRdb used MiXCR to reprocess the RACE reads, holding one entry per CDR3 protein. The table lists 40,000 to 50,000 distinct CDR3 sequences, 3% to 4% of them singletons, with roughly a quarter in the top ten. This material consisted of whole blood, taken in connection with sensitization to the hapten diphenylcyclopropenone (DPC). The receptors originated from a man in his forties or fifties with alopecia areata. Some clones in this sample may be carry-over from other donors' samples.

This clonotype came up many times. This rearrangement joins TRBV20-1 to TRBJ2-5; 8 bases agree with TRBD2. Germline V gene lookup returns CDR1 DFQATT and CDR2 SNEGSKA (reference sequence). The CDR3 runs to 15 residues. V lost 1 base, J lost 6 bases, and 10 bases stayed unmatched. The CDR3: CSARAAAGELKTQYF. The DNA for the CDR3 is TGCAGTGCTAGAGCTGCAGCGGGAGAGTTAAAGACCCAGTACTTC.

The chain carries TRBV25-1 and TRBJ2-7, with D perhaps matching TRBD1 or TRBD2 (5 bases each). Germline values: CDR1 MGHDK, CDR2 SYGVNS. The CDR3 runs to 11 residues. V was cut by 8 bases and J by 5 bases, with 10 bases left in between. The CDR3 protein is CASREGNEQYF. The CDR3 coding sequence is TGTGCCAGCCGCGAGGGGAACGAGCAGTACTTC.

In this sample, this clonotype turned up many times. The J gene is TRBJ1-6, the V gene TRBV25-1; D is undetermined. The CDR3 is 17 amino acids. CDR1 MGHDK and CDR2 SYGVNS come from the germline V gene. The V and J ends lost 3 bases and 0 bases respectively, with 12 bases between them. The CDR3 coding sequence is TGTGCCAGCAGTGATTCGATAGGAGGCTCCTATAATTCACCCCTCCACTTT. It yields the protein CASSDSIGGSYNSPLHF.

This clonotype was detected ten times or more. J is TRBJ2-1 and V is TRBV12-3 or TRBV12-4; 7 bases map to TRBD1. There are 15 residues in the CDR3. Trimming cost V 6 bases and J 1 base; bases outside gene matches: 6. The CDR3 sequence is CASSPRQGSYNEQFF. The CDR3 DNA is TGTGCCAGCAGCCCAAGACAGGGATCCTACAATGAGCAGTTCTTC.

This clonotype was recorded many times. V gene TRBV10-3 combines with J gene TRBJ1-3, with 10 positions matching TRBD1. CDR1 and CDR2 from the germline V gene are ENHRY and SYGVKD. CDR3 length: 14 amino acids. The V gene end was trimmed by 10 bases and the J gene end by 2 bases; junction bases not matched to a gene: 5. The CDR3 loop is CATGTGEAGNTIYF. As DNA, the CDR3 is TGTGCCACCGGGACAGGGGAGGCTGGAAACACCATATATTTT.

This clonotype was found many times. The chain combines TRBV7-2 with TRBJ1-3; D remains unclear. This CDR3 contains 15 residues. Germline V gene sequence: CDR1 SGHTA, CDR2 FQGNSA. Trimming took off 5 bases at V and 0 bases at J, with 11 bases between the two ends. DNA of the CDR3: TGTGCCAGCAGCCTTGGACTGGGCTCTGGAAACACCATATATTTT. Protein product: CASSLGLGSGNTIYF.

There are many counts of this clonotype. The chain links TRBV28 to TRBJ2-3; 7 bases agree with TRBD1. CDR3 length: 17 amino acids. The germline gives CDR1 MDHEN, CDR2 SYDVKM. Trimming cost V 2 bases and J 4 bases; bases outside gene matches: 12. Here the CDR3 reads CASSLAQPGGWSDTQYF. In DNA form, the CDR3 reads TGTGCCAGCAGTTTAGCACAACCAGGGGGTTGGTCAGATACGCAGTATTTT.

At least ten counts were recorded for this clonotype. The genes are TRBV6-2 or TRBV6-3 and TRBJ2-5; D remains unclear. CDR1 is MNHEY, CDR2 SVGEGT, per germline. This CDR3 has 17 amino acids. V shed 2 bases and J shed 5 bases, with 21 bases lying between them. The DNA for the CDR3 is TGTGCCAGCAGTTACAACCCCATTATTACGGCTGCTGAGACCCAGTACTTC. It encodes CASSYNPIITAAETQYF.